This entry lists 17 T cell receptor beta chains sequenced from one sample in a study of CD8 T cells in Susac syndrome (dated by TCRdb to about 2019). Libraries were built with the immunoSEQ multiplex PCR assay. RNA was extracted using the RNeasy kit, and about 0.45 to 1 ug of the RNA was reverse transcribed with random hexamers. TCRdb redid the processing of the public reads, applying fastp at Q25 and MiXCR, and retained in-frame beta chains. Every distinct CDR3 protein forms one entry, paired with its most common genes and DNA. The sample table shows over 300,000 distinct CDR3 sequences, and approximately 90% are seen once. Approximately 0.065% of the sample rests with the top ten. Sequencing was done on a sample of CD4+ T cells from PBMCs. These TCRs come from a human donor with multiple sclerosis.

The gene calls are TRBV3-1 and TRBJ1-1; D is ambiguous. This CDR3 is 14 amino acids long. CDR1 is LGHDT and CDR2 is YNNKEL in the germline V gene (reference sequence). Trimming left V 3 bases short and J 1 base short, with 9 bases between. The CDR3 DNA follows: TGTGCCAGCAGCCATAGCATATCGAACACTGAAGCTTTCTTT. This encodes CASSHSISNTEAFF.

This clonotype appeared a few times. The CDR3 DNA reads TGTGCCAGCAACCCAAATGGTGAGGAGGATGGCTACACCTTC. Translated, it gives CASNPNGEEDGYTF. V is TRBV6-1 and J is TRBJ1-2; D gene unclear. Trimming shortened V by 7 bases and J by 6 bases, and 18 bases separated the two germline ends. The germline gives CDR1 MNHNS, CDR2 SASEGT. The CDR3 loop spans 14 amino acids.

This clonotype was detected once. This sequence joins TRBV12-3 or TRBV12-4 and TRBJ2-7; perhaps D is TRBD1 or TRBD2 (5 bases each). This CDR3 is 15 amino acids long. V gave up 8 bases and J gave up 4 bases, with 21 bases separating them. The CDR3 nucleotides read TGTGCCAGCTCCCCCCGGGACCCTACGATGTACGAGCAGTACTTC. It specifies CASSPRDPTMYEQYF.

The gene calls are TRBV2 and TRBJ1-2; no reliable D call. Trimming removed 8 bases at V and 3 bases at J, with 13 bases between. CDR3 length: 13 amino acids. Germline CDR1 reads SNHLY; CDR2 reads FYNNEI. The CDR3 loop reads CASRGEGYYGYTF. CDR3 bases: TGTGCCAGCCGCGGGGAGGGATACTATGGCTACACCTTC.

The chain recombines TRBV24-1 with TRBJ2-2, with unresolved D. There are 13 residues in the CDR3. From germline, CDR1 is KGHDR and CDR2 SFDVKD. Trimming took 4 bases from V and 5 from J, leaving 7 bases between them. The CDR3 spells CATSESLTGELFF. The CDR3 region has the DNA TGTGCCACCAGTGAATCTTTGACCGGGGAGCTGTTTTTT.

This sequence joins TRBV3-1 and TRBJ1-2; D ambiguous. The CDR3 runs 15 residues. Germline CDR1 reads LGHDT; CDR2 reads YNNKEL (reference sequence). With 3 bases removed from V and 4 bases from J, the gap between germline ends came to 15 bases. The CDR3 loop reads CASSHPGPDIYGYTF. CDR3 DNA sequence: TGTGCCAGCAGCCATCCCGGACCGGATATCTATGGCTACACCTTC.

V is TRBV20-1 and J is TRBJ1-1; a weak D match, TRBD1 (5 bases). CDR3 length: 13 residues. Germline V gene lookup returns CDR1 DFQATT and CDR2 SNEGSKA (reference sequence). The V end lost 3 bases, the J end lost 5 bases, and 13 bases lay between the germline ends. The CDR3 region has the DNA TGCAGTGCTAGCATCAATGGGGGTACTGAAGCTTTCTTT. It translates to CSASINGGTEAFF.

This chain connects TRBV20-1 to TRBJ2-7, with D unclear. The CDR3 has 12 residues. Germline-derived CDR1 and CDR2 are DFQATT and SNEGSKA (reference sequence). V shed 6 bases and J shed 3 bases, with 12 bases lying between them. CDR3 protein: CSATEEDYEQYF. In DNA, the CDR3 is TGCAGTGCCACCGAAGAGGACTACGAGCAGTACTTC.

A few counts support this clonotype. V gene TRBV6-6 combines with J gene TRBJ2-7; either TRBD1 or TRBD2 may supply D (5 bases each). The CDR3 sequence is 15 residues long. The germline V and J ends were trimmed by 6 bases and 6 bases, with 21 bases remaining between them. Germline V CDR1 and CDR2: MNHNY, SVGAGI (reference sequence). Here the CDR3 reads CASSRGLGVAGEQYF. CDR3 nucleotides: TGTGCCAGCAGCCGGGGCCTTGGGGTCGCCGGCGAGCAGTACTTC.

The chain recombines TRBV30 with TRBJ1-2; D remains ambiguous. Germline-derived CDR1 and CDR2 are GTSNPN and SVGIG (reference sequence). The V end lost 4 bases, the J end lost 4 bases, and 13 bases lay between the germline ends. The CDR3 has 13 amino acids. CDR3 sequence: CAWTRTGLYGYTF. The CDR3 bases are TGTGCCTGGACCCGGACGGGCCTCTATGGCTACACCTTC.

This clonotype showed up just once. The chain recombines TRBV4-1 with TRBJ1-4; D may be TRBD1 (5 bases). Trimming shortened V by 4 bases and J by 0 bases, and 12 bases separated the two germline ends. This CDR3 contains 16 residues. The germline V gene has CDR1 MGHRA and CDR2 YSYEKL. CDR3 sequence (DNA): TGCGCCAGCAGCCGAGGCGAAGGGGCAACTAATGAAAAACTGTTTTTT. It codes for CASSRGEGATNEKLFF.

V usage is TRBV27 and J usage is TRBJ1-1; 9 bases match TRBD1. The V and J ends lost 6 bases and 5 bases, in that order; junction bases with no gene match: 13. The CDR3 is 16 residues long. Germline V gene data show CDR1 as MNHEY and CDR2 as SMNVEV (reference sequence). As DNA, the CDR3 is TGTGCCAGCAGGGGGGGACAGGGTAGGGCGTCAACTGAAGCTTTCTTT. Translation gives CASRGGQGRASTEAFF.

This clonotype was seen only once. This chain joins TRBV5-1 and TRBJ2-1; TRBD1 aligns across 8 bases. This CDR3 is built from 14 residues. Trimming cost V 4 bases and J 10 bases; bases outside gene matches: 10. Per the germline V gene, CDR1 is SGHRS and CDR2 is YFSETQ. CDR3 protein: CASSVAGGAEEQFF. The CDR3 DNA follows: TGCGCCAGCAGCGTGGCAGGGGGCGCCGAGGAGCAGTTCTTC.

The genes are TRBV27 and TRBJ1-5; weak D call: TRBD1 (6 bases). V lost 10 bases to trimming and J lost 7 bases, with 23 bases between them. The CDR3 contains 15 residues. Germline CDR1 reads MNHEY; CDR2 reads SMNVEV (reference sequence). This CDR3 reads CATGEAGAGGQPQHF. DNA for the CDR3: TGTGCCACAGGAGAGGCAGGGGCGGGGGGACAGCCCCAGCATTTT.

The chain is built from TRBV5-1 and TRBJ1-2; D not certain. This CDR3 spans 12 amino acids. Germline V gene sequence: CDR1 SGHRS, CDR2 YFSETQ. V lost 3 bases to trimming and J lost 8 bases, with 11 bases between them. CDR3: CASSSSQMGYTF. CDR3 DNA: TGCGCCAGCAGCTCCTCACAGATGGGCTACACCTTC.

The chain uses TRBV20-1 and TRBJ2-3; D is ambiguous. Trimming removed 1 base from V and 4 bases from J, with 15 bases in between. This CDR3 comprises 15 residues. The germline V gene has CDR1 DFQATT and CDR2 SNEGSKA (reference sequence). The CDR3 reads CSARVEHSFADTQYF. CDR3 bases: TGCAGTGCTAGAGTTGAGCATTCCTTCGCAGATACGCAGTATTTT.

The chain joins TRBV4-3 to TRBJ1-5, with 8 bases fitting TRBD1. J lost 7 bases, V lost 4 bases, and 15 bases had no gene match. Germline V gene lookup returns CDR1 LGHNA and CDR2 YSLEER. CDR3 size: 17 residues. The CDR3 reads CASSRYFGQGQSQPQHF. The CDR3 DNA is TGCGCCAGCAGCCGGTATTTTGGACAGGGCCAATCCCAGCCCCAGCATTTT.